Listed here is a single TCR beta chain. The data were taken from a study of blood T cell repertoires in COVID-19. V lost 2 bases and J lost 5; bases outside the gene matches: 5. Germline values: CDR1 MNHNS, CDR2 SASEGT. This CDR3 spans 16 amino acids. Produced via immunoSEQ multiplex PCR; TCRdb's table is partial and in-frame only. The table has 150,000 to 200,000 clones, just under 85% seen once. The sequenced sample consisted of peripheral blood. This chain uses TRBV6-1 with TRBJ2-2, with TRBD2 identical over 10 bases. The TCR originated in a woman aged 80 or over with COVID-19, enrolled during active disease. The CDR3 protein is CASSEPSGRGTGELFF. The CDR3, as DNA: TGTGCCAGCAGTGAACCTAGCGGGAGAGGTACCGGGGAGCTGTTTTTT.